This TCR beta chain is drawn from a study of cytomegalovirus exposure and HLA in healthy donors. At the level of the study: Earlier, almost 120 million unique TCR beta sequences were recovered from about 179 million T cells by an analysis. Of 300 to 500 genotyped donors, roughly 80% clustered with self-reported Caucasian donors.

It was with 60 Vbeta and 13 Jbeta primers that the PCR ran. The data were produced by immunoSEQ multiplex PCR, yet TCRdb's version contains in-frame clones alone and is incomplete. The data contain 140,000 to 150,000 clones, around 84% of them singletons. Findings and limits, study-wide: Later analysis found that TCR beta chains associated with HLA were more clonally expanded than other, equally common chains.

A note on this clone: Its specificity is not known.

The ends were cut back, 1 base at V and 3 bases at J, with 10 bases in the middle. Germline loops: CDR1 SGHTA, CDR2 FQGNSA. CDR3 length equals 14 residues. The receptor comes from a man aged 35-49 years in good health and CMV-seropositive. J is TRBJ2-7 and V is TRBV7-2; no firm D call. The sample comprised PBMCs. CDR3 in amino acids: CASSLGGSFYEQYF. CDR3 DNA: TGTGCCAGCAGCTTAGGTGGTAGCTTCTACGAGCAGTACTTC.